This TCR beta chain was obtained from a study of T cell responses to AZD1222 COVID-19 vaccine. Study-wide points: Two doses of AZD1222 preceded a rise in Spike-specific TCR breadth and depth. Baseline testing showed seropositivity in only six AZD1222 recipients. Donors, mostly white British, included more females; clonal diversity was possibly underestimated.

TCRdb's copy holds only in-frame clones and misses some; the assay was immunoSEQ multiplex PCR. Of some 22,000 clones listed, 82% are singletons. With V trimmed by 4 bases and J by 1 base, 4 bases remained unmatched. Germline V gene data show CDR1 as SGHDT and CDR2 as YYEEEE. The CDR3 totals 14 residues. As for this clone: The antigen remains unidentified.

The starting material was peripheral blood, obtained on day 0 of AZD1222 vaccination. This chain joins TRBV5-6 and TRBJ2-7; TRBD2 matches at 8 bases. The clonotype originates from an adult in good health. The CDR3 nucleotides are TGTGCCAGCAGCCTAGCGGGTGGGTCCTACGAGCAGTACTTC. This translates into CASSLAGGSYEQYF. Supplemented by reference TRBV5-6 and TRBJ2-7, the full variable domain reads DAGVTQSPTHLIKTRGQQVTLRCSPKSGHDTVSWYQQALGQGPQFIFQYYEEEERQRGNFPDRFSGHQFPNYSSELNVNALLLGDSALYLCASSLAGGSYEQYFGPGTRLTVT.